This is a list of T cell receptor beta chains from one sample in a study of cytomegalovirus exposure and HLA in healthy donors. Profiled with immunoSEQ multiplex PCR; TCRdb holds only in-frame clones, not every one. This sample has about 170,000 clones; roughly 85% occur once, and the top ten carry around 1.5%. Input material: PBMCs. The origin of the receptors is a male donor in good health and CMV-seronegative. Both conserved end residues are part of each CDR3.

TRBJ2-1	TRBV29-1	CSVLWPYNEQFF
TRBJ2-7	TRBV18	CASSPGQGALSEQYF
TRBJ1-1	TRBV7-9	CASGPFPRARQAIDTEAFF
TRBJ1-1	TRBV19	CASSIGANTEAFF
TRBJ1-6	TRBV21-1	CASRGQFPNSPLHF
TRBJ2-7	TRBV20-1	CSTSRGDEQYF
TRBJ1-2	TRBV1	CTSSQNQKNYGYTF
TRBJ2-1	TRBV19	CASSIVSAGGSNEQFF
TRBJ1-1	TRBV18	CASSPTGQNTEAFF
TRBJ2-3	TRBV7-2	CASSLSSGDTQYF
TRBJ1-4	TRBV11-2	CVSSPPGTGYEKLFF
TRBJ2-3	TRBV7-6	CASSLLAPPTDTQYF
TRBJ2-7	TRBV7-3	CASSLSIRSEQYF
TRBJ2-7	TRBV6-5	CASSLIDRTYEQYF
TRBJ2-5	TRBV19	CATRVGGQETQYF
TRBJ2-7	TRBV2	CASSRSSYEQYF
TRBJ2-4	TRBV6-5	CASKGSGRADIQYF
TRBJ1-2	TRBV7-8	CASSPGGYDHGYTF
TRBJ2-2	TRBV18	CASHPAGTGELFF
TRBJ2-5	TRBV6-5	CASSTTARDQETQYF
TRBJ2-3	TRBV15	CATSREAAALGEDTQYF
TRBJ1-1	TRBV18	CASSPRAIDTEAFF
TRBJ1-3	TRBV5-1	CASSLASDSGNTIYF
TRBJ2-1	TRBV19	CASSTGVSYNEQFF
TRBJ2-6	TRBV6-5	CASSYSTGSGANVLTF
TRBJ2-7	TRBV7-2	CASSATGTYEQYF